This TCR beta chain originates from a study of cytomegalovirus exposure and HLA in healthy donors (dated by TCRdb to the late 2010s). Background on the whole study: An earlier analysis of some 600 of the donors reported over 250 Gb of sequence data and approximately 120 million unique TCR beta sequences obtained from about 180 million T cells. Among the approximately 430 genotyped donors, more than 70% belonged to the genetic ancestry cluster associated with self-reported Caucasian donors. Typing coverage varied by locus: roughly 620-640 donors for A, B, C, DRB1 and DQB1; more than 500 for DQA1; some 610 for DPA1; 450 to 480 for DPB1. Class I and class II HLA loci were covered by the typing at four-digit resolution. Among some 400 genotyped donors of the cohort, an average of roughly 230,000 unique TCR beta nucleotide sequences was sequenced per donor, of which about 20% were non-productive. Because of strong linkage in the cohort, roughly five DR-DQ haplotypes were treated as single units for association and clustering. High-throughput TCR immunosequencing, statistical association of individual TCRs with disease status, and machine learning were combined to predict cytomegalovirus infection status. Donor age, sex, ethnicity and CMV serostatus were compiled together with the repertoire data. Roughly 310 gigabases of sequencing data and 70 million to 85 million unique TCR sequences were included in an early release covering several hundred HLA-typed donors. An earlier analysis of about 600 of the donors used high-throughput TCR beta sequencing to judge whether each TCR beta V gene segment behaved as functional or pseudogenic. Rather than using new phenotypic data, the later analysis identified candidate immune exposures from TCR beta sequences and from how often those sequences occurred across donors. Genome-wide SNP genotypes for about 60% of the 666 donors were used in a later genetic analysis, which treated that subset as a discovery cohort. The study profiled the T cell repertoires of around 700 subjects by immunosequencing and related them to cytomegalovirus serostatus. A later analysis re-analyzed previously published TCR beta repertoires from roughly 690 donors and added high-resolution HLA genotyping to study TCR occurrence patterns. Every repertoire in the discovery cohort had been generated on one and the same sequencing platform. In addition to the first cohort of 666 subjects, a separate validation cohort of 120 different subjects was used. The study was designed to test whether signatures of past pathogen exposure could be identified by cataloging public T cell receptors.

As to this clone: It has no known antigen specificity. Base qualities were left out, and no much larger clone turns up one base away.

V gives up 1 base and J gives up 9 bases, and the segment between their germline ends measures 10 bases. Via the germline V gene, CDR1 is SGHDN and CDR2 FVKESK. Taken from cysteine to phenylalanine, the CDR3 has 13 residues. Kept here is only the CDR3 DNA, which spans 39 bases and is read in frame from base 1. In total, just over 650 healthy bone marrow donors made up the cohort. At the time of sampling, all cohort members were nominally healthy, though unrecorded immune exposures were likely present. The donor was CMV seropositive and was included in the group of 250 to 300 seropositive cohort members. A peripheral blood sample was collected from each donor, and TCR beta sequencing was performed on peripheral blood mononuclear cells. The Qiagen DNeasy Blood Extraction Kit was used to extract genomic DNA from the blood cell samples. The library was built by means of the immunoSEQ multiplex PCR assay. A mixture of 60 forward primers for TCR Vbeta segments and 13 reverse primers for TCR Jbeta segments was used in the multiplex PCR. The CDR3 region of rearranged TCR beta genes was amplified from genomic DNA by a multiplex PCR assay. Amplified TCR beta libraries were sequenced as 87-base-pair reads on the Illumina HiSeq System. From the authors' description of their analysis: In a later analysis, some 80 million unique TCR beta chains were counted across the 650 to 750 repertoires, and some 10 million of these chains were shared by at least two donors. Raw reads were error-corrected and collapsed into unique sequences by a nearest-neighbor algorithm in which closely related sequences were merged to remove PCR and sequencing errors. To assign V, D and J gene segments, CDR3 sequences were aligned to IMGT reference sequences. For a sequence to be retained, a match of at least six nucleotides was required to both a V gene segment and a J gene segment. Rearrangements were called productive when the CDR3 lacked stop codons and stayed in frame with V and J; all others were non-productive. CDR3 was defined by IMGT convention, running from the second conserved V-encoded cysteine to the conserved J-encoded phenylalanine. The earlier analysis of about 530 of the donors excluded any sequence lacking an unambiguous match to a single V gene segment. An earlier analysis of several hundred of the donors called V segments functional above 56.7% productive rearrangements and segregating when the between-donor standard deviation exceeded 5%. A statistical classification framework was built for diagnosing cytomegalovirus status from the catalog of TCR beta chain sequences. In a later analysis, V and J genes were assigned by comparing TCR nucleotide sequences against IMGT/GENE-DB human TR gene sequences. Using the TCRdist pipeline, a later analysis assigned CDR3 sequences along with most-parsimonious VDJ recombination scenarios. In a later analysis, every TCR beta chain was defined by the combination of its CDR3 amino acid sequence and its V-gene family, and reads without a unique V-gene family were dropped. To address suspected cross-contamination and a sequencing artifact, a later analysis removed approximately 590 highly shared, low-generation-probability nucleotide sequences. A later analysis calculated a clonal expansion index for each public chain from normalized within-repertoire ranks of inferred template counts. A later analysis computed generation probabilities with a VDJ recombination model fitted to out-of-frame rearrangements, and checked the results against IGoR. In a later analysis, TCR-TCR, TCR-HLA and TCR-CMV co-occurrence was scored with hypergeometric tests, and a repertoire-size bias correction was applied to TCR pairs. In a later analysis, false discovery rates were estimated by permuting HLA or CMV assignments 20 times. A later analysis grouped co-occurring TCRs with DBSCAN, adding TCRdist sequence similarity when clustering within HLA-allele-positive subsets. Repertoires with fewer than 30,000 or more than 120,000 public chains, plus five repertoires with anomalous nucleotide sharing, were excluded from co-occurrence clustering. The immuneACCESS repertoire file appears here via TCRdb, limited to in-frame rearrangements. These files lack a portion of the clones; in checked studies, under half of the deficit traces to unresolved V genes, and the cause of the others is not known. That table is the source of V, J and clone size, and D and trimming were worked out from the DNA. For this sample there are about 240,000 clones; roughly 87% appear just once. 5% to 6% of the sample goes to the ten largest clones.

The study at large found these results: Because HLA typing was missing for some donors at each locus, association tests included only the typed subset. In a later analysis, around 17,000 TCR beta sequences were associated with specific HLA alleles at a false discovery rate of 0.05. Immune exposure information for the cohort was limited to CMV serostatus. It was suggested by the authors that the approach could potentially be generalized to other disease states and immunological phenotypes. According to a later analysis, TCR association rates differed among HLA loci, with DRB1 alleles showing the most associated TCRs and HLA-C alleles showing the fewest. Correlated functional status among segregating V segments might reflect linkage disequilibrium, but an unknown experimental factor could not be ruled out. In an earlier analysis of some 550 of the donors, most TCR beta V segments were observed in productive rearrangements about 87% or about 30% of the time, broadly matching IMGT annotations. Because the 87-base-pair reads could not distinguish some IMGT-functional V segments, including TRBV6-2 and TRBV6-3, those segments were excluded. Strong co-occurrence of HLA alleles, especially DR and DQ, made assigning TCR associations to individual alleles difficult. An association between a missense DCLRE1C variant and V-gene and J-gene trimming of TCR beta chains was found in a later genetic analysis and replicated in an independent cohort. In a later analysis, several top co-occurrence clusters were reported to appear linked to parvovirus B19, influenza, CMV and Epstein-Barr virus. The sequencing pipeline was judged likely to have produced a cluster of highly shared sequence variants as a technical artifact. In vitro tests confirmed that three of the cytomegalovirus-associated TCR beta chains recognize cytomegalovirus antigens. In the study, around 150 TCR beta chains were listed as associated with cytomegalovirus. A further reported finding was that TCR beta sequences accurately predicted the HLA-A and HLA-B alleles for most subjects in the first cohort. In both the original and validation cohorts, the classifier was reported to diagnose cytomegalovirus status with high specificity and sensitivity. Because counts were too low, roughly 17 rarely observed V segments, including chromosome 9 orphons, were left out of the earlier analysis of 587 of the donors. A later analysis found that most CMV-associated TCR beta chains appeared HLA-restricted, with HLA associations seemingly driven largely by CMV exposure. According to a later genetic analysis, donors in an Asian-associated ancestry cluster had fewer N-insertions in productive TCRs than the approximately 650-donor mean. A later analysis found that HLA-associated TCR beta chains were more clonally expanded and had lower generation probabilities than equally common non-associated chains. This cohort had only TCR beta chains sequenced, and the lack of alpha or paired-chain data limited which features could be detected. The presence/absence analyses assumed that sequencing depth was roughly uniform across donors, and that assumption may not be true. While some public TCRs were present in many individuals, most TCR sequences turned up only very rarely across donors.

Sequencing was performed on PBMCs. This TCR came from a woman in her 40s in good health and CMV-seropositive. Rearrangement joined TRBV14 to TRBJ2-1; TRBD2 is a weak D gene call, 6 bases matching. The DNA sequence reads TGTGCCAGCAGCCAAGGCGGGGCATCTGAGCAGTTCTTC. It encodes CASSQGGASEQFF.